This TCR beta chain was captured in a study of T cell repertoires in cytomegalovirus infection. Across the whole study: CMV epitopes used comprised recently identified HLA-C-restricted ones and well-studied HLA-B-restricted ones. Indications of both CMV infection and matching HLA type were provided by public TCR beta signatures. Regarding the study as a whole: Pooled public TCR beta family frequency picked out CMV carriers with the relevant HLA. Dominating the ex vivo response were HLA-C-restricted CMV-specific TCR beta clonotypes.

With regard to this clonotype: As yet, its antigen is unknown.

The CDR3 covers 15 residues. Germline assignment: CDR1 WSHSY and CDR2 SAAADI. The V and J ends lost 6 bases and 0 bases, in that order; junction bases with no gene match: 5. TCRdb called the reads again in MiXCR, with one record for every CDR3 protein. The data hold about 900,000 distinct CDR3 sequences, with approximately 30% observed a single time. This sequence was found in a human donor in good health (CMV status not recorded). Some clones in this sample may be carry-over from other donors' samples. The V and J genes are TRBV10-2 and TRBJ1-1; 9 positions match TRBD1. Specimen: cultured CD8+ T cells from PBMCs, collected from culture after CMV antigen stimulation. CDR3 region: CASRLGQGMNTEAFF. CDR3 coding DNA: TGCGCCAGCAGACTCGGACAGGGGATGAACACTGAAGCTTTCTTT.